These 6 T cell receptor beta chains originate from one sample sequenced in a study of CD8+ T cells in alopecia areata. Investigators isolated RNA and reverse transcribed it into cDNA to act as the sequencing template. Assay used: immunoSEQ multiplex PCR; TCRdb lists only in-frame clones, some missing. The sample holds 95,000 to 110,000 clones, about 60% seen once. Sequencing input: CD4+ T cells sorted from blood. These receptors originate from a human donor in good health.

This clone was counted between two and nine times. This chain joins TRBV4-3 and TRBJ2-3, with 9 nucleotides matching TRBD2. The CDR3 has 16 amino acids. Germline V gene sequence: CDR1 LGHNA, CDR2 YSLEER. The V and J ends lost 2 bases and 0 bases, in that order; junction bases with no gene match: 3. This chain's CDR3 is CASSQLTSGSTDTQYF. Here the CDR3 DNA reads TGCGCCAGCAGCCAACTGACTAGCGGCAGCACAGATACGCAGTATTTT.

The J gene is TRBJ2-5, the V gene TRBV6-6, with 9 nucleotides matching TRBD1. The CDR3 runs 14 residues. Germline-derived CDR1 and CDR2 are MNHNY and SVGAGI (reference sequence). J lost 5 bases, V lost 6 bases, and 7 bases had no gene match. The DNA of the CDR3 is TGTGCCAGCAGGAAGACAGGGGGAGGCGAGACCCAGTACTTC. Residues: CASRKTGGGETQYF.

This clone was picked up one time. V is TRBV6-5 and J is TRBJ1-6; possible D gene TRBD1, 5 bases. Between the trimmed V and J ends, which lost 2 bases and 7 bases, there was a span of 12 bases. The CDR3 consists of 15 residues. Germline-derived CDR1 and CDR2 are MNHEY and SVGAGI. The CDR3 sequence: CASSYDGGGNSPLHF. DNA of the CDR3: TGTGCCAGCAGTTACGACGGGGGAGGCAATTCACCCCTCCACTTT.

The V and J genes are TRBV6-1 and TRBJ1-4; 8 bases match TRBD1. The CDR3 loop spans 12 amino acids. Germline V gives CDR1 MNHNS, CDR2 SASEGT. V dropped 4 bases and J dropped 13; count of bases not matched to a gene: 5. The CDR3 reads CASSADRGRLFF. The CDR3 DNA is TGTGCCAGCAGTGCAGACAGGGGCAGACTGTTTTTT.

The CDR3 DNA follows: TGTGCCAGCAGCTCAGAGCGGGGAAGCACAGATACGCAGTATTTT. It codes for CASSSERGSTDTQYF. The chain couples TRBV7-9 to TRBJ2-3; 7 bases are a match to TRBD2. Per germline, CDR1 SEHNR and CDR2 FQNEAQ (reference sequence). After removal of 4 bases from V and 0 bases from J, the junction contained 4 bases not matched to a gene. The CDR3 runs to 15 residues. The whole variable domain, remainder taken from reference TRBV7-9 and TRBJ2-3, is DTGVSQNPRHKITKRGQNVTFRCDPISEHNRLYWYRQTLGQGPEFLTYFQNEAQLEKSRLLSDRFSAERPKGSFSTLEIQRTEQGDSAMYLCASSSERGSTDTQYFGPGTRLTVL.

This clone was observed a handful of times. The chain is built from TRBV6-5 and TRBJ1-1; unclear D gene. The CDR3 runs to 14 residues. CDR1 is MNHEY, CDR2 SVGAGI, per germline. Trimming shortened V by 5 bases and J by 4 bases, and 14 bases separated the two germline ends. The CDR3 coding sequence is TGTGCCAGCAGTACGAACCGGGCCACCACTGAAGCTTTCTTT. It specifies CASSTNRATTEAFF.